One and the same sample provided the 2 T cell receptor beta chains below, sequenced in a study of cytomegalovirus exposure and HLA in healthy donors (dated by TCRdb to 2016 to 2017). Libraries were built with the immunoSEQ multiplex PCR assay. For the multiplex PCR, a mixture combining 60 forward primers for TCR Vbeta segments and 13 reverse primers for TCR Jbeta segments was used. In its TCRdb copy, this immuneACCESS table keeps in-frame sequences only and misses some clones. Where compared with another copy, unresolved V genes explain less than half of these, and the others have no known cause. A total of 90,000 to 150,000 clones appear in this sample, about 76% of them only once. The ten biggest clones cover approximately 12% of the sample. The sequenced sample consisted of PBMCs. The receptors shown here come from a middle-aged woman in good health and CMV-seropositive.

This rearrangement joins TRBV12-5 to TRBJ1-2; D might be TRBD1 (6 bases). Trimming took off 7 bases at V and 6 bases at J, with 15 bases between the two ends. This CDR3 comprises 13 residues. CDR1 and CDR2 from the germline V gene are LGHNT and FRNRAP. CDR3 sequence reads: CASALTGINGYTF. The CDR3 bases are TGTGCTAGTGCCCTAACAGGGATTAATGGCTACACCTTC.

This chain uses TRBV9 with TRBJ2-5; 8 bases line up with TRBD2. The CDR3 extends over 16 amino acids. Germline-derived CDR1 and CDR2 are SGDLS and YYNGEE. Unmatched junction bases numbered 6, after V lost 1 base and J lost 1 base. In DNA, the CDR3 is TGTGCCAGCAGCGTATCCCCCGGGGGGGGCCAAGAGACCCAGTACTTC. It encodes CASSVSPGGGQETQYF.